This TCR beta chain was captured by sequencing in a study of regulatory T cells in long-lasting Graves disease. The length of the CDR3 is 11 residues. HTBI primers from iRepertoire and Arm-PCR of CDR3 regions yielded the TCR beta libraries. TCRdb redid the calling of the multiplex PCR reads with MiXCR, one entry per CDR3 protein. The sample consists of over 650,000 distinct CDR3 sequences, around 30% of them appearing once. Concerning this clonotype: Antigen specificity is unknown. At one end, the junction sequence differs from germline, possibly due to a read error.

Study results and limitations: Persistent disease preferred TRBV28, TRBJ1-2 and TRBJ2-5; new disease, TRBV20-1 and TRBJ2-1.

The time point here: persistent/refractory GD, antithyroid drugs over 5 years with positive TRAb. Generation of the TCR library employed RNA extracted from PBMCs. The chain employs TRBV12-3 or TRBV12-4 and TRBJ1-1; D is perhaps TRBD1 (6 bases). The source was peripheral blood mononuclear cells (PBMCs), collected when the disease was refractory, from a patient treated with antithyroid drugs. This TCR came from a female donor with Graves disease. CDR3: CASSLDRTTGF. The CDR3 DNA reads TGTGCCAGCAGTTTAGACCGAACCACAGGGTTT.